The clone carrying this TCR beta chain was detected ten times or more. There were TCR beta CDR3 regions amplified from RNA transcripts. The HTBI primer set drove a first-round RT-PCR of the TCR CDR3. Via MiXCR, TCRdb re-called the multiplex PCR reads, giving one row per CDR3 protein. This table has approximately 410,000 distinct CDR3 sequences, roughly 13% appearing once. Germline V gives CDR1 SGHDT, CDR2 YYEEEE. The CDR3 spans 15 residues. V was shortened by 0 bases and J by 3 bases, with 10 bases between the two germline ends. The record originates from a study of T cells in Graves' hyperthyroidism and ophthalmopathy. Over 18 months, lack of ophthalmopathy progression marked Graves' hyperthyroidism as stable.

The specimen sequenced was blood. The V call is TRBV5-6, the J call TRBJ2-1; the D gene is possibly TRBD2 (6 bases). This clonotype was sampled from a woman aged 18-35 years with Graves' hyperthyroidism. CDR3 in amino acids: CASSLDLANYNEQFF. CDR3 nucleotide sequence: TGTGCCAGCAGCTTGGACCTAGCGAACTACAATGAGCAGTTCTTC. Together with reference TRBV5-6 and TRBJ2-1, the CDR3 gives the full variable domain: DAGVTQSPTHLIKTRGQQVTLRCSPKSGHDTVSWYQQALGQGPQFIFQYYEEEERQRGNFPDRFSGHQFPNYSSELNVNALLLGDSALYLCASSLDLANYNEQFFGPGTRLTVL.